The 18 T cell receptor beta chains given below trace back to one sample, sequenced in a study of shared clonotypes between healthy human individuals. Sequencing used immunoSEQ multiplex PCR; TCRdb keeps in-frame clones, though not all of them. Of about 2.4 million clones in the sample, over 85% were seen once. Sequencing input: naive CD4+ T cells from PBMCs. Noted subset: CD45RA+ positively selected. The source is a young man in good health. Some clones in this sample may be carry-over from other donors' samples.

V gene TRBV5-1 combines with J gene TRBJ2-7, with 9 bases matching TRBD2. This CDR3 is 14 amino acids long. CDR1 and CDR2 (germline): SGHRS, YFSETQ. V lost 1 base to trimming and J lost 6 bases; unmatched junction nucleotides: 5. The CDR3 reads CASSLSGRSGEQYF. The CDR3 nucleotides read TGCGCCAGCAGCTTGAGCGGGAGGAGCGGCGAGCAGTACTTC. The entire variable domain, with the rest obtained from reference TRBV5-1 and TRBJ2-7, is as follows: KAGVTQTPRYLIKTRGQQVTLSCSPISGHRSVSWYQQTPGQGLQFLFEYFSETQRNKGNFPGRFSGRQFSNSRSEMNVSTLELGDSALYLCASSLSGRSGEQYFGPGTRLTVT.

The V call is TRBV2, the J call TRBJ2-2, with D perhaps being TRBD1 or TRBD2 (5 bases each). This CDR3 has 16 amino acids. Trimming removed 4 bases from V and 6 bases from J, with 18 bases in between. Germline assignment: CDR1 SNHLY and CDR2 FYNNEI. DNA for the CDR3: TGTGCCAGCAGTGTCCTGGGGCGTGAGGGGTCCGGGGAGCTGTTTTTT. Translating it yields CASSVLGREGSGELFF.

This CDR3 reads CASSYGLAGSNTGELFF. The CDR3 DNA reads TGTGCCAGCAGTTACGGACTAGCGGGGTCGAACACCGGGGAGCTGTTTTTT. This sequence joins TRBV28 and TRBJ2-2, with 12 bases matching TRBD2. The CDR3 is 17 residues long. Germline V gene data show CDR1 as MDHEN and CDR2 as SYDVKM. J gave up 0 bases and V 4 bases, and 3 bases lay outside the gene matches.

The chain couples TRBV6-1 to TRBJ2-4; D is possibly TRBD2 (6 bases). V was pared by 6 bases and J by 9 bases, with 15 bases between. The CDR3 spans 13 residues. Germline-derived CDR1 and CDR2 are MNHNS and SASEGT. The CDR3 DNA sequence: TGTGCCAGCAGGTGGACTATTCTTGGCATTCAGTACTTC. Translation: CASRWTILGIQYF.

V is TRBV6-6 and J is TRBJ1-5; weak D call: TRBD1 (5 bases). Germline V gives CDR1 MNHNY, CDR2 SVGAGI (reference sequence). Trimming took 0 bases from V and 7 from J, leaving 13 bases between them. The CDR3 is 15 amino acids. CDR3 amino acids: CASSYSVGTHQPQHF. The CDR3 DNA reads as TGTGCCAGCAGTTACTCGGTAGGGACCCACCAGCCCCAGCATTTT.

The CDR3 DNA reads TGTGCCAGCAGTTTTTCCATAAGGAACGGAGCCTACGAGCAGTACTTC. This sequence encodes CASSFSIRNGAYEQYF. The rearrangement joins TRBV27 to TRBJ2-7; D remains ambiguous. This CDR3 contains 16 residues. Germline CDR1 is MNHEY and CDR2 is SMNVEV (reference sequence). V was pared by 3 bases and J by 2 bases, with 17 bases between.

This clone has just a few counts. This sequence joins TRBV7-9 and TRBJ2-7; D unclear. The CDR3 has 17 residues. The germline V and J ends were trimmed by 5 bases and 1 base, with 21 bases remaining between them. Germline V gives CDR1 SEHNR, CDR2 FQNEAQ (reference sequence). CDR3 sequence reads: CASSLSDRRLGSYEQYF. The DNA for the CDR3 is TGTGCCAGCAGCCTATCTGACCGTAGGCTGGGATCCTACGAGCAGTACTTC. The full variable domain, in which reference TRBV7-9 and TRBJ2-7 provide the parts outside the CDR3, is DTGVSQNPRHKITKRGQNVTFRCDPISEHNRLYWYRQTLGQGPEFLTYFQNEAQLEKSRLLSDRFSAERPKGSFSTLEIQRTEQGDSAMYLCASSLSDRRLGSYEQYFGPGTRLTVT.

CDR3: CASSESLAGFYNEQFF. In DNA, the CDR3 is TGTGCCAGCAGTGAGTCGCTAGCGGGCTTCTACAATGAGCAGTTCTTC. The chain recombines TRBV25-1 with TRBJ2-1, with 8 positions matching TRBD2. The CDR3 is made up of 16 amino acids. Germline assignment: CDR1 MGHDK and CDR2 SYGVNS. The trim removed 3 bases at V and 3 bases at J, leaving 7 bases unmatched.

This chain joins TRBV5-8 and TRBJ2-7; possible D gene TRBD1, 6 bases. There are 14 residues in the CDR3. Trimming took off 0 bases at V and 4 bases at J, with 11 bases between the two ends. Per the germline V gene, CDR1 is SGHTS and CDR2 is YDEGEE. The chain's CDR3 is CASSLAGTFYEQYF. For the CDR3, the DNA is TGTGCCAGCAGCTTGGCGGGGACATTTTACGAGCAGTACTTC.

The chain links TRBV18 to TRBJ2-2, with D hard to call. Per the germline V gene, CDR1 is KGHSH and CDR2 is LQKENI. The CDR3 spans 14 residues. V dropped 2 bases and J dropped 11 bases, with 15 bases sitting between them. The CDR3 protein is CASSPSTGPQELFF. The CDR3 DNA reads TGTGCCAGCTCACCATCGACCGGGCCGCAAGAGCTGTTTTTT. The full variable domain, its missing parts supplied by reference TRBV18 and TRBJ2-2, is NAGVMQNPRHLVRRRGQEARLRCSPMKGHSHVYWYRQLPEEGLKFMVYLQKENIIDESGMPKERFSAEFPKEGPSILRIQQVVRGDSAAYFCASSPSTGPQELFFGEGSRLTVL.

This clone was counted between two and nine times. V gene TRBV30 combines with J gene TRBJ2-7; 7 positions agree with TRBD1. The CDR3 loop spans 14 amino acids. Germline lookup yields CDR1 GTSNPN and CDR2 SVGIG (reference sequence). V shed 4 bases, J shed 1 base, and the junction held 7 bases outside the gene matches. CDR3: CAWMVGTASYEQYF. The CDR3 DNA sequence: TGTGCCTGGATGGTTGGGACAGCTTCCTACGAGCAGTACTTC.

This clone has only one observation. The V gene is TRBV5-1, the J gene TRBJ2-7; tentative D call: TRBD2 (5 bases). V lost 2 bases and J 0 bases, leaving 9 bases between the germline ends. CDR1 is SGHRS and CDR2 is YFSETQ in the germline V gene. The CDR3 has 14 residues. The CDR3 nucleotides are TGCGCCAGCAGCTTCCAGCGGAGCTCCTACGAGCAGTACTTC. Its protein is CASSFQRSSYEQYF.

A word on this clone: The same CDR3 is also encoded by other DNA sequences in this sample. This chain links TRBV5-5 with TRBJ2-2; D is undetermined. Trimming removed 2 bases at V and 1 base at J, with 6 bases between. This CDR3 comprises 14 residues. The germline V gene has CDR1 SGHKS and CDR2 YYEKEE (reference sequence). In DNA, the CDR3 is TGTGCCAGCAGCTTAGGCTTGAACACCGGGGAGCTGTTTTTT. This encodes CASSLGLNTGELFF.

Comment on this clone: Distinct nucleotide sequences in the sample also encode this CDR3. The V gene is TRBV5-1, the J gene TRBJ2-7, with 10 bases aligning to TRBD2. This CDR3 comprises 15 residues. V was pared by 0 bases and J by 3 bases, with 3 bases of the junction left unmatched. Germline values: CDR1 SGHRS, CDR2 YFSETQ. As DNA, the CDR3 is TGCGCCAGCAGCTTGGCTTCTAGCGGGAGCTACGAGCAGTACTTC. Translating it yields CASSLASSGSYEQYF.

V and J are TRBV7-3 and TRBJ2-2, with 10 bases aligning to TRBD2. The V gene's germline CDR1 is SGHTA and CDR2 FQGTGA. This CDR3 comprises 18 residues. J gave up 4 bases and V 5 bases, and 13 bases lay outside the gene matches. In DNA form, the CDR3 reads TGTGCCAGCAGCGACATCCGTCCGCTAGCGGGAGTCACCGGGGAGCTGTTTTTT. It translates to CASSDIRPLAGVTGELFF.

Turning to this clone: Additional DNA sequences in this sample encode the identical CDR3. This chain joins TRBV5-4 and TRBJ2-3; D gene ambiguous. CDR1 and CDR2 (germline): SGHNT, YYREEE (reference sequence). Deletions cut 1 base from V and 4 bases from J, with 7 bases between. The CDR3 loop spans 13 amino acids. CDR3 loop: CASSLSGPDTQYF. The CDR3 DNA reads as TGTGCCAGCAGCTTGTCGGGTCCAGATACGCAGTATTTT.

In DNA, the CDR3 is TGCGCCAGCAGCTTGCATAGGACAGGAGGCAGTGGAGAGACCCAGTACTTC. Translating it yields CASSLHRTGGSGETQYF. This chain uses TRBV5-1 with TRBJ2-5, with 7 nucleotides matching TRBD1. With 1 base clipped from V and 4 bases from J, the junction kept 13 bases outside the gene matches. Germline V CDR1 and CDR2: SGHRS, YFSETQ. The CDR3 contains 17 residues.

V usage is TRBV5-4 and J usage is TRBJ2-7; the match to TRBD2 covers 7 bases. The CDR3 has 15 amino acids. CDR1 is SGHNT, CDR2 YYREEE, per germline (reference sequence). V was clipped by 4 bases and J by 6 bases; unmatched bases: 13. CDR3 loop: CASSRRSGGLSEQYF. As DNA, the CDR3 is TGTGCCAGCAGCCGAAGATCGGGGGGTCTCTCCGAGCAGTACTTC.